A single sample is the source of the 21 T cell receptor beta chains below, sequenced in a study of cytomegalovirus exposure and HLA in healthy donors. The PCR used 60 Vbeta and 13 Jbeta primers. TCRdb's table, derived via immunoSEQ multiplex PCR, lists solely in-frame clones and lacks some. In the table there are 150,000 to 200,000 clones, 65% to 70% of which are singletons. Sequenced sample: PBMCs. The receptors here all came from a young man in good health and CMV-seropositive.

The genes are TRBV28 and TRBJ2-7; weak D call: TRBD2 (6 bases). The CDR3 runs 15 residues. V was clipped by 5 bases and J by 1 base, with 15 bases between them. CDR1 and CDR2 (germline): MDHEN, SYDVKM. CDR3 coding DNA: TGTGCCAGCAGTCCCTACAGTAGCGGTTCCTACGAGCAGTACTTC. Residues: CASSPYSSGSYEQYF.

Remarks on this clone: Other nucleotide sequences in the sample specify the same CDR3. The V gene is TRBV6-1, the J gene TRBJ1-3, with D hard to call. Per the germline V gene, CDR1 is MNHNS and CDR2 is SASEGT. The ends were cut back, 3 bases at V and 0 bases at J, with 6 bases in the middle. The CDR3 consists of 14 residues. CDR3 protein: CASSEGSSGNTIYF. The CDR3 nucleotides are TGTGCCAGCAGTGAGGGGAGCTCTGGAAACACCATATATTTT.

This rearrangement joins TRBV28 to TRBJ2-7, with 7 bases matching TRBD1. V trimming: 5 bases; J trimming: 0 bases; junction bases outside the gene matches: 13. Germline V gives CDR1 MDHEN, CDR2 SYDVKM. This CDR3 is built from 17 residues. The CDR3 region is CASSPLTGWSSSYEQYF. Here the CDR3 DNA reads TGTGCCAGCAGTCCCCTGACAGGGTGGAGCAGCTCCTACGAGCAGTACTTC.

This rearrangement joins TRBV9 to TRBJ2-7, with D maybe TRBD1 (5 bases). Germline V gives CDR1 SGDLS, CDR2 YYNGEE. Trimming removed 0 bases from V and 2 bases from J, with 12 bases in between. The CDR3 is 15 amino acids. CDR3 sequence: CASSVDRTITYEQYF. As DNA, the CDR3 is TGTGCCAGCAGCGTAGACAGGACAATAACCTACGAGCAGTACTTC.

The V and J genes are TRBV6-1 and TRBJ2-1; the D is unclear. V was pared by 0 bases and J by 4 bases, with 10 bases between. Germline V gene data show CDR1 as MNHNS and CDR2 as SASEGT. This CDR3 region has 15 residues. CDR3 bases: TGTGCCAGCAGTGAAGCGATTGCAGAATACAATGAGCAGTTCTTC. This encodes CASSEAIAEYNEQFF.

The chain combines TRBV4-1 with TRBJ1-1; D is perhaps TRBD1 (5 bases). The V gene lost 2 bases and the J gene lost 3 bases, with 13 bases spanning the gap. Germline lookup yields CDR1 MGHRA and CDR2 YSYEKL. This CDR3 is 15 amino acids long. For the CDR3, the DNA is TGCGCCAGCAGCCAATTTGGGGCGGTGGACACTGAAGCTTTCTTT. This translates into CASSQFGAVDTEAFF.

This clone turned up a few times. This rearrangement joins TRBV2 to TRBJ1-3, with 7 bases lining up with TRBD1. From germline, CDR1 is SNHLY and CDR2 FYNNEI. The CDR3 totals 15 residues. V lost 6 bases, J lost 1 base, and 6 bases stayed unmatched. CDR3 region: CASRGQQGSGNTIYF. For the CDR3, the DNA is TGTGCCAGCAGAGGCCAACAGGGGTCTGGAAACACCATATATTTT.

This chain connects TRBV30 to TRBJ2-7; 13 bases line up with TRBD2. From germline, CDR1 is GTSNPN and CDR2 SVGIG (reference sequence). V trimming: 0 bases; J trimming: 4 bases; junction bases outside the gene matches: 24. The CDR3 is 22 amino acids. CDR3 residues: CAWSVRRGGLGTSGALDYEQYF. CDR3 in DNA: TGTGCCTGGAGTGTAAGGCGGGGGGGCCTTGGGACTAGCGGGGCCCTGGATTACGAGCAGTACTTC.

CDR3 loop: CASSFRGTTAQETQYF. The CDR3 DNA sequence: TGTGCCAGCAGCTTTAGGGGGACGACCGCCCAAGAGACCCAGTACTTC. The chain combines TRBV12-1 with TRBJ2-5; the D call of TRBD1 is as the table states it, not checked on the DNA. TRBV12-1 is given as a pseudogene. The CDR3 runs to 16 residues.

The chain combines TRBV6-6 with TRBJ2-7, with D possibly matching TRBD2 (5 bases). From germline, CDR1 is MNHNY and CDR2 SVGAGI (reference sequence). Trimming removed 5 bases from V and 0 bases from J, with 11 bases in between. This CDR3 spans 14 amino acids. CDR3 loop: CASSADGISYEQYF. The CDR3 bases are TGTGCCAGCAGTGCTGACGGGATCTCCTACGAGCAGTACTTC.

About this clone itself: Within the sample, other DNA sequences also encode this same CDR3. The gene calls are TRBV28 and TRBJ1-1; D gene ambiguous. Germline assignment: CDR1 MDHEN and CDR2 SYDVKM. The CDR3 totals 11 residues. Trimming pared 5 bases from V and 4 bases from J, leaving 5 bases between. The CDR3 DNA reads TGTGCCAGCAGTCTCAGCACTGAAGCTTTCTTT. Its protein is CASSLSTEAFF.

The chain joins TRBV6-5 to TRBJ1-2; 7 bases are a match to TRBD1. Germline CDR1 reads MNHEY; CDR2 reads SVGAGI. J lost 6 bases, V lost 7 bases, and 14 bases had no gene match. This CDR3 has 15 residues. The CDR3 DNA follows: TGTGCCAGCACCCTAGGGGGCTACAAGACTAATGGCTACACCTTC. This translates into CASTLGGYKTNGYTF.

This clone was seen a handful of times. The V gene is TRBV11-3, the J gene TRBJ2-3; D possibly corresponds to TRBD2 (5 bases). V dropped 4 bases and J dropped 3 bases, with 11 bases sitting between them. Germline loops: CDR1 SGHNT, CDR2 YENEEA. The CDR3 sequence is 14 residues long. This CDR3 reads CASSSDSLTDTQYF. The CDR3 bases are TGTGCCAGCAGCTCGGACTCATTAACAGATACGCAGTATTTT.

This chain connects TRBV2 to TRBJ2-7; TRBD2 is a possible D gene (6 bases). Trimming stripped 6 bases from V and 5 bases from J, with 17 bases between. CDR1 is SNHLY and CDR2 is FYNNEI in the germline V gene. The CDR3 spans 14 residues. CDR3 sequence (DNA): TGTGCCAGCAGCGTACTCGGGACTCGGGACGAGCAGTACTTC. Translation: CASSVLGTRDEQYF.

This clone was counted a few times. This chain links TRBV5-1 with TRBJ1-1; weak D call: TRBD1 (5 bases). This CDR3 spans 14 amino acids. Germline CDR1 reads SGHRS; CDR2 reads YFSETQ. V lost 2 bases, J lost 1 base, and 9 bases lay in between. The CDR3 loop is CASSFMTENTEAFF. As DNA, the CDR3 is TGCGCCAGCAGCTTTATGACAGAGAACACTGAAGCTTTCTTT.

The chain employs TRBV6-6 and TRBJ1-1; tentatively, D is TRBD1 (6 bases). CDR1 and CDR2 from the germline V gene are MNHNY and SVGAGI (reference sequence). This CDR3 has 14 residues. Trimming shortened V by 4 bases and J by 5 bases, and 14 bases separated the two germline ends. The CDR3 loop reads CASSWWTAGTEAFF. CDR3 nucleotides: TGTGCCAGCAGTTGGTGGACAGCAGGTACTGAAGCTTTCTTT.

The chain recombines TRBV6-5 with TRBJ1-1; perhaps TRBD1 as D (6 bases). The germline gives CDR1 MNHEY, CDR2 SVGAGI. The V end lost 7 bases, the J end lost 5 bases, and 20 bases lay between the germline ends. CDR3 size: 15 residues. The CDR3 spells CASIGRGAGDTEAFF. In DNA form, the CDR3 reads TGTGCCAGCATTGGCCGGGGGGCGGGTGATACTGAAGCTTTCTTT.

The V gene is TRBV6-1, the J gene TRBJ2-1; weak D call: TRBD2 (7 bases). The V gene's germline CDR1 is MNHNS and CDR2 SASEGT. V was cut by 7 bases and J by 5 bases, with 18 bases left in between. This CDR3 is built from 15 residues. The CDR3 bases are TGTGCCAGCAAGGCAGGTCAGGGGAGGGACAATGAGCAGTTCTTC. This codes for CASKAGQGRDNEQFF.

The V gene is TRBV29-1, the J gene TRBJ1-2; D is unclear. Looked up from germline, CDR1 is SQVTM and CDR2 is ANQGSEA. Trimming shortened V by 6 bases and J by 4 bases, and 30 bases separated the two germline ends. The CDR3 is 18 amino acids. The CDR3 is CSVPDIPNDLSLVYGYTF. As DNA, the CDR3 is TGCAGCGTGCCTGACATTCCCAACGATCTTTCATTGGTCTATGGCTACACCTTC.

V and J are TRBV29-1 and TRBJ2-2; 13 bases line up with TRBD2. This CDR3 comprises 14 residues. J lost 6 bases, V lost 5 bases, and 3 bases had no gene match. In germline, CDR1 is SQVTM, CDR2 ANQGSEA. CDR3 in amino acids: CSVLLAGGPGELFF. Written as DNA, the CDR3 is TGCAGCGTTTTACTAGCGGGAGGGCCCGGGGAGCTGTTTTTT.

A few counts support this clone. V gene TRBV10-3 combines with J gene TRBJ2-7, with TRBD2 identical over 10 bases. The CDR3 runs to 15 residues. Germline CDR1 ENHRY, CDR2 SYGVKD. V lost 2 bases and J lost 4; bases outside the gene matches: 5. The CDR3 bases are TGTGCCATCAGTGAGCCTAGCGGGAGAAAATACGAGCAGTACTTC. Translating gives CAISEPSGRKYEQYF.